Listed below are T cell receptor beta chains from one sample, sequenced in a study of cytomegalovirus exposure and HLA in healthy donors. The repertoire was sequenced with immunoSEQ multiplex PCR; TCRdb's copy has only in-frame clones and lacks some. The sample holds 150,000 to 200,000 clones, more than 65% seen once. Sample: PBMCs. The receptors derive from a woman aged 25 to 39 in good health and CMV-seronegative. CDR3s include the opening cysteine and the closing phenylalanine or tryptophan. A D gene is named only where the DNA matches it firmly. The listing skips clone size in some rows; elsewhere it reads once, few, many or a size class.

cdr3_nt | cdr3_aa | d_call | v_call | clone_size | j_call
TGTGCCAGCCGGACAGGGGGCTCTGGGGCCAACGTCCTGACTTTC | CASRTGGSGANVLTF | TRBD1 | TRBV6-1 | . | TRBJ2-6
TGTGCCAGTAGTATTCTCCGGGACAGGGGTACTAATGAAAAACTGTTTTTT | CASSILRDRGTNEKLFF | TRBD1 | TRBV19 | . | TRBJ1-4
TGTGCCAGCAGTTTCCTGCCCGGGACAGAGTTCTTC | CASSFLPGTEFF | TRBD1 | TRBV27 | . | TRBJ2-1
TGTGCCAGTACCGAAACAGGGGTAGGGAGCAATCAGCCCCAGCATTTT | CASTETGVGSNQPQHF | TRBD1 | TRBV19 | . | TRBJ1-5
TGTGCCAGCAGCCTTACTAGCGGGGGGTCGTCCTACAATGAGCAGTTCTTC | CASSLTSGGSSYNEQFF | TRBD2 | TRBV5-4 | . | TRBJ2-1
TGTGCCAGCAGCCAAGGCCCTGGACTAGCGGGGTACAATGAGCAGTTCTTC | CASSQGPGLAGYNEQFF | TRBD2 | TRBV4-2 | . | TRBJ2-1
TGTGCCAGCAGTTTACAGGCAGGGGCGGTGGAGACCCAGTACTTC | CASSLQAGAVETQYF | . | TRBV27 | . | TRBJ2-5
TGTGCCAGCAGCTTAACCGGGAGCTTTAATGAAAAACTGTTTTTT | CASSLTGSFNEKLFF | . | TRBV11-2 | . | TRBJ1-4
TGTGCCAGCAGCTTACGGGAGGCTTGGGACACTTTTACCGGGGAGCTGTTTTTT | CASSLREAWDTFTGELFF | . | TRBV11-2 | . | TRBJ2-2
TGTGCCAGCAGCGCGGGGGTAGCGTTAACAGATACGCAGTATTTT | CASSAGVALTDTQYF | TRBD2 | TRBV5-4 | . | TRBJ2-3
TGTGCCAGTAGTTCGCGGACAGGAACGGACACTGAAGCTTTCTTT | CASSSRTGTDTEAFF | TRBD1 | TRBV19 | . | TRBJ1-1
TGTGCCAGTAGTATAGCCGGCAGGGTCACTGAAGCTTTCTTT | CASSIAGRVTEAFF | . | TRBV19 | . | TRBJ1-1
TGTGCCAGCAGTTACGGGGGGGACTATGGCTACACCTTC | CASSYGGDYGYTF | . | TRBV6-6 | . | TRBJ1-2
TGTGCCAGCAGCCAAGTGGCCAGGACTAGCGATTCTTACAATGAGCAGTTCTTC | CASSQVARTSDSYNEQFF | TRBD2 | TRBV4-2 | . | TRBJ2-1
TGCGCCAGCAGCAGCACCGGGACAGCTAACACTGAAGCTTTCTTT | CASSSTGTANTEAFF | TRBD1 | TRBV5-1 | . | TRBJ1-1
TGTGCCAGCAGCGGACAGTCACGCACTAGCACAGATACGCAGTATTTT | CASSGQSRTSTDTQYF | . | TRBV9 | . | TRBJ2-3
TGTGCCAGCAGCCCCCGGACAACAACTAATGAAAAACTGTTTTTT | CASSPRTTTNEKLFF | . | TRBV9 | few | TRBJ1-4
TGTGCCAGCAGCCCAGGGGAAACCAACACTGAAGCTTTCTTT | CASSPGETNTEAFF | . | TRBV6-5 | . | TRBJ1-1
TGTGCCAGCTCCCTGGACAGGGGGCGCTTGAACGAGCAGTACTTC | CASSLDRGRLNEQYF | TRBD1 | TRBV18 | few | TRBJ2-7
TGTGCCAGCAGCCAGGGACTAGCGGGACTGGATACGCAGTATTTT | CASSQGLAGLDTQYF | TRBD2 | TRBV7-9 | few | TRBJ2-3
TGTGCCAGTAGTGCACTAGGGAGCGGGAGAAGTGCTTTCTTT | CASSALGSGRSAFF | . | TRBV19 | few | TRBJ1-1
TGCAGCGTTGCTCTAACAGGTTATAGCAATCAGCCCCAGCATTTT | CSVALTGYSNQPQHF | . | TRBV29-1 | . | TRBJ1-5
TGTGCCAGCAGCTTACAAAGCGGGGTGGTTGGGGGGACAGATACGCAGTATTTT | CASSLQSGVVGGTDTQYF | TRBD2 | TRBV7-2 | . | TRBJ2-3
TGTGCCAGCAGCTTAGAGGCTAGCGGGAGCTGGGTCTTC | CASSLEASGSWVF | TRBD2 | TRBV7-2 | . | TRBJ2-1
TGCGCCAGCACCGGCGGGGCCGAGCAGTACTTC | CASTGGAEQYF | . | TRBV5-1 | . | TRBJ2-7
TGTGCCAGCTCACCACTCTCCGGAGGGGTCTCTGGGGCCAACGTCCTGACTTTC | CASSPLSGGVSGANVLTF | . | TRBV18 | . | TRBJ2-6
TGTGCCAGCAGCCAAAACAGGGGGGGGTACAATGAGCAGTTCTTC | CASSQNRGGYNEQFF | . | TRBV6-5 | few | TRBJ2-1
TGTGCCAGCGCACTCCCGGCGGGTGAAAAACTGTTTTTT | CASALPAGEKLFF | . | TRBV2 | once | TRBJ1-4
TGCGCCAGCAGCTTGGGGGACAGTGAAGCTTTCTTT | CASSLGDSEAFF | TRBD1 | TRBV5-1 | . | TRBJ1-1
TGTGCCAGCACTGATGGGACTAGCGGCACAGATACGCAGTATTTT | CASTDGTSGTDTQYF | TRBD2 | TRBV27 | . | TRBJ2-3
TGTGCCAGCAGCCCAGTCGGGAGTGGTTCCTACGAGCAGTACTTC | CASSPVGSGSYEQYF | . | TRBV27 | . | TRBJ2-7
TGTGCCAGCAGTGTCCTAACCTACAATGAGCAGTTCTTC | CASSVLTYNEQFF | . | TRBV25-1 | once | TRBJ2-1
TGTGCCAGCATTCGTTTCAGGACAGGAGACTACGAGCAGTACTTC | CASIRFRTGDYEQYF | TRBD1 | TRBV6-5 | few | TRBJ2-7
TGTGCCAGCAGTGACGGCAGGGCTATCAATGGCTACACCTTC | CASSDGRAINGYTF | . | TRBV6-4 | . | TRBJ1-2
TGTGCCAGCAGCACAGACCGTGGCACTGCTAATGAAAAACTGTTTTTT | CASSTDRGTANEKLFF | . | TRBV13 | . | TRBJ1-4
TGTGCCTACCTTTCGACAGGGCTCTATGGCTACACCTTC | CAYLSTGLYGYTF | TRBD1 | TRBV6-1 | few | TRBJ1-2
TGTGCCAGCGGCGCTGGGGACAGGGGGATCCATGGCTACACCTTC | CASGAGDRGIHGYTF | TRBD1 | TRBV6-1 | . | TRBJ1-2
TGTGCCAGCAGCTTTGGACGGGAGGGCCGCGAGCAGTACTTC | CASSFGREGREQYF | TRBD2 | TRBV7-9 | . | TRBJ2-7
TGTGCCAGCAGTGATCCAACAGTTATACAAGAGACCCAGTACTTC | CASSDPTVIQETQYF | . | TRBV25-1 | . | TRBJ2-5